This is a list of T cell receptor beta chains from one sample in a study of blood T cell repertoires in COVID-19. Assay: immunoSEQ multiplex PCR; the TCRdb copy retains only in-frame clones and omits some. The table includes about 290,000 clones, 89% detected once. Sequenced input: PBMCs or T cells enriched from blood (not recorded which). Receptors originate from a woman aged 40 to 49 who had recovered from COVID-19. Each CDR3 is given without its conserved first and last residue. D genes are given only for firm matches. Expanded clones are given a class, and other clones once, few, many or no size at all.

V gene,D gene,clone size,CDR3 protein
TRBV7-8,NA,NA,ASSPRVLDGNTIY
TRBV7-2,NA,NA,ASSLMDLSVNPYEQY
TRBV6-1,NA,NA,ASSVQDLRGNTEAF
TRBV3-1/TRBV3-2,TRBD2,NA,ASSPSGRGGIDTQY
TRBV2,TRBD2,NA,ASSWSGGGDIQY
TRBV15,NA,NA,ATSREATGYPSNQPQH
TRBV3-1/TRBV3-2,TRBD1,NA,ASSQGNRGWMF
TRBV10-1,NA,NA,ASSESRTASYGYT
TRBV28,TRBD1,NA,ASSLSGGAYGYT
TRBV9,NA,once,ASSVGGGTGNTIY
TRBV7-3,NA,NA,ASSSDSNTGELF
TRBV18,NA,NA,ASSADRYTEAF
TRBV24-1,NA,NA,ATSGGAGVLDEQF
TRBV4-1,NA,once,ASSQGQGTNYGYT
TRBV4-1,TRBD2,NA,ASSHKNSGGSSYNEQF
TRBV3-1/TRBV3-2,NA,NA,ASSQKDSVSEAF
TRBV5-5,NA,NA,ASSLVQGSVQETQY
TRBV11-2,NA,NA,ASSAGGGWGEKLF
TRBV7-9,NA,NA,ASSQTASGNTIY
TRBV4-1,NA,NA,ASRVGPDRFQETQY
TRBV19,TRBD1,NA,ASKPGTDTEAF
TRBV5-1,TRBD1,once,ASSSGQLMNTEAF
TRBV7-9,NA,NA,ASSLTAKTAAF
TRBV7-2,NA,NA,ASSLVTGMNTGELF
TRBV9,TRBD1,few,ASSVDGDSWVDTIY
TRBV7-9,NA,NA,ASSSYRDLSETQY
TRBV19,NA,NA,ASTLGGRDQPQH
TRBV13,NA,NA,ASSFGGNYGYT